The rows below give T cell receptor beta chains drawn from one sample of a study of spatial heterogeneity in lung cancer. In TCRdb, the 5' RACE reads were re-called with MiXCR into one record per CDR3 protein. The table lists about 45,000 distinct CDR3 sequences, roughly 13% of them singletons, with about 55% in the top ten. Sequenced material: PBMCs, taken at surgery. The receptors shown here come from a male donor with early-stage non-small cell lung cancer. CDR3s include the opening cysteine and the closing phenylalanine or tryptophan. A D gene is named only where the DNA matches it firmly. Clone size is given for some rows only: seen once, a few or many times, or a class if the clone is expanded.

CDR3 protein | CDR3 DNA | D gene | J gene | V gene | clone size
CASSPIRGNTGELFF | TGTGCCAGCTCACCAATACGGGGGAACACCGGGGAGCTGTTTTTT | - | TRBJ2-2 | TRBV18 | -
CSAGDRAGSPLHF | TGCAGTGCTGGGGACAGGGCGGGATCACCCCTCCACTTT | TRBD1 | TRBJ1-6 | TRBV20-1 | -
CATSGRTLNTGELFF | TGTGCCACCAGCGGACGGACTTTGAACACCGGGGAGCTGTTTTTT | - | TRBJ2-2 | TRBV15 | -
CASSTGLAYSYEQYF | TGTGCCAGCAGCACGGGACTAGCATACTCCTACGAGCAGTACTTC | TRBD2 | TRBJ2-7 | TRBV5-5 | -
CASRDRLYLSRGTDTQYF | TGTGCCAGCAGGGACCGTCTCTACCTGAGTAGAGGCACAGATACGCAGTATTTT | - | TRBJ2-3 | TRBV27 | many
CASSLDSSSYNEQFF | TGTGCCAGCAGCCTGGACAGCAGCTCCTACAATGAGCAGTTCTTC | - | TRBJ2-1 | TRBV5-4 | few
CASSPRQARSYNEQFF | TGCGCCAGCAGCCCGCGACAGGCCCGCTCCTACAATGAGCAGTTCTTC | - | TRBJ2-1 | TRBV5-1 | -
CATSREGRASPLHF | TGTGCCACCAGCAGAGAAGGAAGGGCTTCACCCCTCCACTTT | - | TRBJ1-6 | TRBV15 | many
CSVEDHPNYGYTF | TGCAGCGTTGAAGATCACCCTAACTATGGCTACACCTTC | - | TRBJ1-2 | TRBV29-1 | few
CASSSRSGRGTEAFF | TGTGCCAGCAGCTCCCGCTCGGGACGGGGCACTGAAGCTTTCTTT | - | TRBJ1-1 | TRBV7-8 | -
CASTSTGGEQYF | TGCGCCAGCACCTCGACAGGGGGCGAGCAGTACTTC | TRBD1 | TRBJ2-7 | TRBV10-1 | many
CASSQLAGKIYEQYF | TGCGCCAGCAGTCAACTAGCGGGGAAGATCTACGAGCAGTACTTC | TRBD2 | TRBJ2-7 | TRBV23-1 | many
CASSPLAFSSYEQYF | TGTGCCAGCAGCCCCCTGGCTTTTAGCTCCTACGAGCAGTACTTC | - | TRBJ2-7 | TRBV7-6 | few
CASSPSGLSNQPQHF | TGTGCCAGCTCACCTTCAGGGTTAAGCAATCAGCCCCAGCATTTT | - | TRBJ1-5 | TRBV18 | many
CSLTGAGQPQHF | TGCAGTTTGACAGGGGCGGGACAGCCCCAGCATTTT | TRBD1 | TRBJ1-5 | TRBV20-1 | few
CASTDDVAKNIQYF | TGTGCCAGCACCGACGACGTAGCCAAAAACATTCAGTACTTC | - | TRBJ2-4 | TRBV12-3/TRBV12-4 | few
CASSNTAHSGAGSPLHF | TGTGCCAGCAGCAACACCGCCCACAGCGGGGCGGGTTCACCCCTCCACTTT | - | TRBJ1-6 | TRBV7-8 | many
CASSPPTAGRTEAFF | TGTGCCAGCAGCCCCCCGACGGCAGGGCGCACTGAAGCTTTCTTT | - | TRBJ1-1 | TRBV6-5 | few
CASSLGRGNQPQHF | TGTGCCAGCAGCTTGGGCAGGGGCAATCAGCCCCAGCATTTT | - | TRBJ1-5 | TRBV7-8 | -
CSATLLAGEETQYF | TGCAGTGCTACACTACTGGCGGGGGAGGAGACCCAGTACTTC | TRBD2 | TRBJ2-5 | TRBV20-1 | few
CASSPGLSLEQYF | TGCGCCAGCAGCCCTGGACTGTCGCTCGAGCAGTACTTC | - | TRBJ2-7 | TRBV5-1 | many
CASSLISTGTNYGYTF | TGTGCCAGCAGTCTCATATCGACAGGCACTAACTATGGCTACACCTTC | - | TRBJ1-2 | TRBV12-3/TRBV12-4 | -
CAISDQGSAVDGYTF | TGTGCCATCAGTGACCAGGGGTCCGCAGTGGATGGCTACACCTTC | - | TRBJ1-2 | TRBV10-3 | -
CAISSSSGGFPETQYF | TGTGCCATCAGTTCCTCTAGCGGGGGCTTCCCGGAGACCCAGTACTTC | TRBD2 | TRBJ2-5 | TRBV10-3 | many